This T cell receptor delta chain was recorded in a study of gamma delta lymphoproliferative disorders and STAT genes. Regarding the study as a whole: Patient gamma repertoires clustered apart from healthy controls; delta did not.

TCRdb reran clone calling via CATT on the multiplex PCR reads. The data hold more than 1,000 delta-chain clones, with 2% to 3% observed a single time. From germline, CDR1 is TSWWSYY and CDR2 QGS. The CDR3 sequence is 17 residues long. This clone came up a few times. What it binds is not known. TCRdb's listed protein matches a much larger clone and diverges from this DNA's translation at residue 15, likely through a read error; the protein shown comes from the DNA. The receptor sequences were amplified from genomic DNA of peripheral blood mononuclear cells. The sequence came from a human donor in good health. The material sequenced was blood. The chain recombines TRDV1 with TRDJ1; 12 nucleotides agree with TRDD3. The CDR3 DNA sequence: TGTGCTCTTGGGGAGTCCCCTACTGGGGGATACACCGATAAACACATCTTT. As protein: CALGESPTGGYTDKHIF.